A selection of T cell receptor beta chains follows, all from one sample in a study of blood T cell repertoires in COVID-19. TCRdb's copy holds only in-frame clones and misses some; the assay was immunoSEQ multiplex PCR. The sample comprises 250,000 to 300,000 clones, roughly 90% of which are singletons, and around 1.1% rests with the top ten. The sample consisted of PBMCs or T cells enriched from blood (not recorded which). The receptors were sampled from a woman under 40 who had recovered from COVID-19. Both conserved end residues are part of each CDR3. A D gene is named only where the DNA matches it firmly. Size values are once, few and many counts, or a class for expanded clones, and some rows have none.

CDR3 protein: CASSIGTGAASYEQYF
CDR3 DNA: TGTGCCAGTAGTATTGGGACAGGGGCTGCCTCCTACGAGCAGTACTTC
V gene: TRBV19
D gene: TRBD1
clone size: NA
J gene: TRBJ2-7

CDR3 protein: CASSRTGGSGANVLTF
CDR3 DNA: TGTGCCAGCAGCCGGACAGGCGGATCTGGGGCCAACGTCCTGACTTTC
V gene: TRBV27
D gene: TRBD1
clone size: NA
J gene: TRBJ2-6

CDR3 protein: CASSLVGAGGNTEAFF
CDR3 DNA: TGCGCCAGCAGCTTGGTCGGGGCAGGGGGGAACACTGAAGCTTTCTTT
V gene: TRBV5-1
D gene: TRBD1
clone size: once
J gene: TRBJ1-1

CDR3 protein: CASRSRDTYLNEQFF
CDR3 DNA: TGTGCCAGCAGGAGCCGGGACACCTATTTGAATGAGCAGTTCTTC
V gene: TRBV6-5
D gene: NA
clone size: once
J gene: TRBJ2-1

CDR3 protein: CASRSTSTGELFF
CDR3 DNA: TGTGCCAGCAGATCGACTAGCACCGGGGAGCTGTTTTTT
V gene: TRBV12-3/TRBV12-4
D gene: NA
clone size: NA
J gene: TRBJ2-2

CDR3 protein: CARSQLFQSSYNEQFF
CDR3 DNA: TGTGCCAGATCGCAACTATTTCAGAGCTCCTACAATGAGCAGTTCTTC
V gene: TRBV6-4
D gene: NA
clone size: few
J gene: TRBJ2-1

CDR3 protein: CASSFKMALGGNTIYF
CDR3 DNA: TGTGCCAGCAGCTTCAAAATGGCTCTTGGTGGAAACACCATATATTTT
V gene: TRBV5-4
D gene: NA
clone size: NA
J gene: TRBJ1-3

CDR3 protein: CASSVAGGAVTEAFF
CDR3 DNA: TGTGCCAGCAGCGTAGCTGGGGGGGCGGTAACTGAAGCTTTCTTT
V gene: TRBV9
D gene: NA
clone size: NA
J gene: TRBJ1-1

CDR3 protein: CASSLQGAGGYTF
CDR3 DNA: TGTGCCAGCAGTCTTCAGGGGGCAGGGGGCTACACCTTC
V gene: TRBV6-5
D gene: TRBD1
clone size: NA
J gene: TRBJ1-2

CDR3 protein: CASSPSGGSMAKNIQYF
CDR3 DNA: TGTGCCAGCAGCCCATCGGGCGGGAGCATGGCCAAAAACATTCAGTACTTC
V gene: TRBV5-4
D gene: TRBD2
clone size: NA
J gene: TRBJ2-4

CDR3 protein: CASSSDSNSPLHF
CDR3 DNA: TGTGCCAGCAGCTCCGACAGCAATTCACCCCTCCACTTT
V gene: TRBV6-5
D gene: NA
clone size: once
J gene: TRBJ1-6

CDR3 protein: CASSLGLAGASIGELFF
CDR3 DNA: TGCGCCAGCAGCTTGGGACTAGCGGGAGCTAGTATCGGGGAGCTGTTTTTT
V gene: TRBV5-1
D gene: TRBD2
clone size: NA
J gene: TRBJ2-2

CDR3 protein: CASSRQNSGANVLTF
CDR3 DNA: TGTGCCAGTAGTAGACAGAACTCTGGGGCCAACGTCCTGACTTTC
V gene: TRBV19
D gene: NA
clone size: NA
J gene: TRBJ2-6

CDR3 protein: CASSTGTGLEKLFF
CDR3 DNA: TGTGCCAGTAGTACCGGGACAGGGCTCGAAAAACTGTTTTTT
V gene: TRBV19
D gene: TRBD1
clone size: NA
J gene: TRBJ1-4

CDR3 protein: CASSDYSYEQYF
CDR3 DNA: TGCGCCAGCAGTGACTACTCCTACGAGCAGTACTTC
V gene: TRBV10-1
D gene: NA
clone size: NA
J gene: TRBJ2-7

CDR3 protein: CASILQGNGLAGAIYNEQFF
CDR3 DNA: TGTGCCAGCATCCTACAGGGGAATGGGCTAGCGGGAGCTATATACAATGAGCAGTTCTTC
V gene: TRBV27
D gene: TRBD2
clone size: NA
J gene: TRBJ2-1

CDR3 protein: CSVDETGYGYTF
CDR3 DNA: TGCAGCGTTGATGAGACAGGGTATGGCTACACCTTC
V gene: TRBV29-1
D gene: TRBD1
clone size: once
J gene: TRBJ1-2

CDR3 protein: CASSLDGGKAFF
CDR3 DNA: TGTGCCAGCAGCTTAGATGGGGGCAAAGCTTTCTTT
V gene: TRBV11-3
D gene: NA
clone size: NA
J gene: TRBJ1-1

CDR3 protein: CASSLVGDRDYAGELFF
CDR3 DNA: TGCGCCAGCAGCTTGGTCGGGGACAGGGATTACGCCGGGGAGCTGTTTTTT
V gene: TRBV5-1
D gene: TRBD1
clone size: NA
J gene: TRBJ2-2

CDR3 protein: CASSGGTGGLQPQHF
CDR3 DNA: TGTGCCAGCAGCGGAGGGACAGGGGGGCTACAGCCCCAGCATTTT
V gene: TRBV9
D gene: TRBD1
clone size: NA
J gene: TRBJ1-5

CDR3 protein: CASSSGGGMDEQFF
CDR3 DNA: TGTGCCAGCAGTTCCGGGGGAGGAATGGACGAGCAGTTCTTC
V gene: TRBV28
D gene: NA
clone size: once
J gene: TRBJ2-1

CDR3 protein: CASTLTGTELFF
CDR3 DNA: TGTGCCAGCACCTTGACAGGCACGGAGCTGTTTTTT
V gene: TRBV6-5
D gene: NA
clone size: NA
J gene: TRBJ2-2

CDR3 protein: CASSFSFNTGELFF
CDR3 DNA: TGTGCCAGCAGCTTTAGCTTCAACACCGGGGAGCTGTTTTTT
V gene: TRBV5-8
D gene: NA
clone size: NA
J gene: TRBJ2-2

CDR3 protein: CASSKAGGSGQPQHF
CDR3 DNA: TGTGCCAGTAGTAAGGCCGGGGGGTCGGGTCAGCCCCAGCATTTT
V gene: TRBV19
D gene: NA
clone size: NA
J gene: TRBJ1-5

CDR3 protein: CAISYGGGLETQYF
CDR3 DNA: TGTGCCATCAGTTATGGGGGAGGATTGGAGACCCAGTACTTC
V gene: TRBV10-3
D gene: NA
clone size: NA
J gene: TRBJ2-5

CDR3 protein: CASSLVKAREQFF
CDR3 DNA: TGTGCCAGCAGCTTAGTCAAGGCGCGGGAGCAGTTCTTC
V gene: TRBV11-2
D gene: NA
clone size: NA
J gene: TRBJ2-1

CDR3 protein: CASSPGSGGADF
CDR3 DNA: TGTGCCAGCAGCCCTGGGAGCGGGGGGGCGGACTTC
V gene: TRBV5-6
D gene: TRBD2
clone size: NA
J gene: TRBJ2-7

CDR3 protein: CASSDTGTSFYNEQFF
CDR3 DNA: TGTGCCAGCAGCGATACCGGGACTAGTTTCTACAATGAGCAGTTCTTC
V gene: TRBV9
D gene: TRBD2
clone size: NA
J gene: TRBJ2-1

CDR3 protein: CASSQNGPGGYTF
CDR3 DNA: TGCGCCAGCAGCCAAAACGGTCCAGGAGGCTACACCTTC
V gene: TRBV4-1
D gene: NA
clone size: NA
J gene: TRBJ1-2

CDR3 protein: CASSLGGRADNEQFF
CDR3 DNA: TGCGCCAGCAGCTTGGGGGGGAGGGCCGACAATGAGCAGTTCTTC
V gene: TRBV5-1
D gene: TRBD2
clone size: once
J gene: TRBJ2-1

CDR3 protein: CASSQGQFSTGDQPQHF
CDR3 DNA: TGCGCCAGCAGCCAAGGTCAGTTCAGTACAGGGGATCAGCCCCAGCATTTT
V gene: TRBV4-1
D gene: TRBD1
clone size: NA
J gene: TRBJ1-5

CDR3 protein: CATSDFRTGATNEKLFF
CDR3 DNA: TGTGCCACCAGTGATTTTAGGACAGGGGCAACTAATGAAAAACTGTTTTTT
V gene: TRBV24-1
D gene: TRBD1
clone size: NA
J gene: TRBJ1-4

CDR3 protein: CASREGIRAEAFF
CDR3 DNA: TGTGCCAGCAGGGAGGGGATTCGGGCTGAAGCTTTCTTT
V gene: TRBV25-1
D gene: NA
clone size: NA
J gene: TRBJ1-1

CDR3 protein: CASSHAGTGSRGTQYF
CDR3 DNA: TGTGCCAGCAGCCATGCCGGGACAGGGTCCCGGGGGACCCAGTACTTC
V gene: TRBV14
D gene: TRBD1
clone size: once
J gene: TRBJ2-5